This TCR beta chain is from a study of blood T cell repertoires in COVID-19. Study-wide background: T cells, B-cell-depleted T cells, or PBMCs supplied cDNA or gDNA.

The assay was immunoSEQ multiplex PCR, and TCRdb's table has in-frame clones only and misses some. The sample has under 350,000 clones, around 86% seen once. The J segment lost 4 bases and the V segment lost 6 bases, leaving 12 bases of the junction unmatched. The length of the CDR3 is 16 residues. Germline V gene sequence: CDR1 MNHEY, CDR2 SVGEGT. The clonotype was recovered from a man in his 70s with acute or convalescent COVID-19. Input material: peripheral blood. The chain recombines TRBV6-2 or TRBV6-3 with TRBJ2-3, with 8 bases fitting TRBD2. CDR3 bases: TGTGCCAGCAGCCTACCCCCTGGCGGGAGGCCAGATACGCAGTATTTT. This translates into CASSLPPGGRPDTQYF.